This T cell receptor (beta chain) was found in a study of cytomegalovirus exposure and HLA in healthy donors. General observations from the study: In vitro confirmation showed three CMV-associated chains to be CMV antigen specific. It was reportedly the case that the classifier diagnosed cytomegalovirus status with high specificity and sensitivity.

A word on this clone: Its antigen remains unidentified.

The validation cohort, a group of more than 95 subjects, included the donors and was separate from the approximately 650-subject first cohort. TCRdb's copy holds only in-frame clones and misses some; the assay was immunoSEQ multiplex PCR. The repertoire holds fewer than 250,000 clones, with around 80% as singletons. This TCR was recovered from a woman aged 25 to 45 in good health and CMV-seropositive. The sample consisted of PBMCs.

CDR3 amino acids: CASSASGQGDTQYF. Here the CDR3 DNA reads TGCGCCAGCAGCGCCTCGGGACAGGGGGACACCCAGTACTTC. This rearrangement joins TRBV5-1 to TRBJ2-5; 11 nucleotides align to TRBD1. Germline V gives CDR1 SGHRS, CDR2 YFSETQ. Trimming at V came to 4 bases and at J to 8 bases, leaving 7 bases not matched to a gene. The CDR3 extends over 14 amino acids.